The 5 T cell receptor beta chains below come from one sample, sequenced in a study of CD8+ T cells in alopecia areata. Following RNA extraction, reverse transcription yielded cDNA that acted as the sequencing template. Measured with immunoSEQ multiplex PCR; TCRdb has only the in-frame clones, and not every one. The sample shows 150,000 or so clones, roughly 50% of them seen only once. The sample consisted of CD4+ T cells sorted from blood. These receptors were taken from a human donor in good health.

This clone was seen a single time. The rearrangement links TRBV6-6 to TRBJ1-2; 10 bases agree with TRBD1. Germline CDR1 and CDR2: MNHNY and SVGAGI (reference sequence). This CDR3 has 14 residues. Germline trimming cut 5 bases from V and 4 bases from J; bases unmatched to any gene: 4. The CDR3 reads CASSTRDRGYGYTF. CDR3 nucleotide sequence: TGTGCCAGCAGTACCAGGGACAGGGGCTATGGCTACACCTTC.

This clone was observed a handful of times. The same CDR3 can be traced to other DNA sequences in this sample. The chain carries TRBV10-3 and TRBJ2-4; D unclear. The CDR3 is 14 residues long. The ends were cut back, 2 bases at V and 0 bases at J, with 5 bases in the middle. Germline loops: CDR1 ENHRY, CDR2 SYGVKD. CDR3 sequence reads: CAISELGAKNIQYF. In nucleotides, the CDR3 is TGTGCCATCAGTGAGCTAGGAGCCAAAAACATTCAGTACTTC.

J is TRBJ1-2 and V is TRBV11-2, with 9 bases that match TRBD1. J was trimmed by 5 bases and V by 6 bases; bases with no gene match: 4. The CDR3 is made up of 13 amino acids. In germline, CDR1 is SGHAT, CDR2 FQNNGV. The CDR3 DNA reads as TGTGCCAGCAGTGCGACAGGGGGTTATGGCTACACCTTC. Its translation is CASSATGGYGYTF.

The DNA of the CDR3 is TGTGCCAGCAGCGCACCCGACAGATATGGCTACACCTTC. Translation gives CASSAPDRYGYTF. This chain connects TRBV5-6 to TRBJ1-2; possibly TRBD1 for D (5 bases). Germline lookup yields CDR1 SGHDT and CDR2 YYEEEE. The CDR3 consists of 13 residues. V was clipped by 4 bases and J by 5 bases, with 12 bases between them.

The CDR3 DNA reads as TGCGCCAGCAGCCAAGTGAAGGGAGCGTTCCCCTACGAGCAGTACTTC. It encodes CASSQVKGAFPYEQYF. The gene calls are TRBV4-1 and TRBJ2-7, with a possible D match to TRBD2 (5 bases). The CDR3 runs to 16 residues. Trimming pared 1 base from V and 2 bases from J, leaving 15 bases between. Per the germline V gene, CDR1 is MGHRA and CDR2 is YSYEKL.